Listed below are T cell receptor beta chains from one sample, sequenced in a study of shared clonotypes between healthy human individuals. Profiling relied on immunoSEQ multiplex PCR, and the TCRdb table lists in-frame clones only, not all of them. This repertoire shows 1.5 million to 2.5 million clones, about 94% found once; its top ten account for roughly 1.2%. Sequencing was done on a sample of naive CD8+ T cells sorted from blood. These receptor sequences come from a man in his late teens or twenties in good health. Both conserved end residues are part of each CDR3. The order of the fields is D gene, J gene, V gene, CDR3 protein, CDR3 DNA. The D gene is left open where the match is weak.

D: NA; J: TRBJ2-7; V: TRBV4-3; CDR3: CASSQADKSSYEQYF; DNA: TGCGCCAGCAGCCAAGCGGACAAAAGCTCCTACGAGCAGTACTTC
D: NA; J: TRBJ2-2; V: TRBV9; CDR3: CASSVGQGYAGELFF; DNA: TGTGCCAGCAGCGTAGGGCAGGGGTACGCCGGGGAGCTGTTTTTT
D: NA; J: TRBJ2-7; V: TRBV27; CDR3: CASRPGTSTYEQYF; DNA: TGTGCCAGCAGGCCCGGGACTTCTACCTACGAGCAGTACTTC
D: NA; J: TRBJ1-1; V: TRBV28; CDR3: CASNPGRRGWTEAFF; DNA: TGTGCCAGCAACCCCGGTAGGCGGGGGTGGACTGAAGCTTTCTTT
D: NA; J: TRBJ2-3; V: TRBV15; CDR3: CATRRGEYSTDTQYF; DNA: TGTGCCACCAGACGGGGAGAATATAGCACAGATACGCAGTATTTT
D: TRBD1; J: TRBJ1-2; V: TRBV5-6; CDR3: CASSLRGLGGYTF; DNA: TGTGCCAGCAGCTTAAGGGGGCTGGGTGGCTACACCTTC
D: NA; J: TRBJ1-2; V: TRBV28; CDR3: CAAAERDGFNYGYTF; DNA: TGTGCCGCGGCGGAACGGGACGGCTTTAACTATGGCTACACCTTC
D: NA; J: TRBJ2-7; V: TRBV30; CDR3: CAWSVSGAYEQYF; DNA: TGTGCCTGGAGTGTATCCGGCGCCTACGAGCAGTACTTC
D: NA; J: TRBJ2-1; V: TRBV27; CDR3: CASSITGANNEQFF; DNA: TGTGCCAGCAGTATAACCGGGGCTAACAATGAGCAGTTCTTC
D: NA; J: TRBJ2-1; V: TRBV27; CDR3: CASSFGSAYSYNEQFF; DNA: TGTGCCAGCAGTTTTGGATCAGCTTACTCCTACAATGAGCAGTTCTTC
D: NA; J: TRBJ2-7; V: TRBV27; CDR3: CASSSVGEQYF; DNA: TGTGCCAGCAGTTCGGTGGGCGAGCAGTACTTC
D: NA; J: TRBJ1-2; V: TRBV7-9; CDR3: CASRAPSSYGYTF; DNA: TGTGCCAGCAGGGCGCCGTCTAGCTATGGCTACACCTTC
D: NA; J: TRBJ2-7; V: TRBV6-1; CDR3: CASSEERSEQYF; DNA: TGTGCCAGCAGTGAAGAGCGCAGTGAGCAGTACTTC
D: NA; J: TRBJ1-5; V: TRBV11-2; CDR3: CASSPGTPANQPQHF; DNA: TGTGCCAGCAGCCCCGGGACGCCGGCCAATCAGCCCCAGCATTTT
D: NA; J: TRBJ1-1; V: TRBV9; CDR3: CASSVARDSSHTEAFF; DNA: TGTGCCAGCAGCGTAGCGAGAGACAGTTCGCACACTGAAGCTTTCTTT
D: TRBD1; J: TRBJ2-4; V: TRBV29-1; CDR3: CSVETGIAKNIQYF; DNA: TGCAGCGTTGAGACAGGGATAGCCAAAAACATTCAGTACTTC
D: NA; J: TRBJ1-4; V: TRBV30; CDR3: CAWEASPSETNEKLFF; DNA: TGTGCCTGGGAGGCCTCACCTTCAGAGACTAATGAAAAACTGTTTTTT
D: TRBD1; J: TRBJ1-5; V: TRBV19; CDR3: CASSDRGYNQPQHF; DNA: TGTGCCAGTAGTGACAGGGGATACAATCAGCCCCAGCATTTT
D: NA; J: TRBJ1-2; V: TRBV19; CDR3: CASRANDNYGYTF; DNA: TGTGCCAGTAGGGCCAACGATAACTATGGCTACACCTTC
D: TRBD2; J: TRBJ2-1; V: TRBV4-3; CDR3: CASSQDLAGELNNEQFF; DNA: TGCGCCAGCAGCCAGGACCTAGCGGGGGAACTTAACAATGAGCAGTTCTTC